The 28 T cell receptor beta chains below all came from one sample that was sequenced in a study of shared clonotypes between healthy human individuals. The protocol was immunoSEQ multiplex PCR, while the TCRdb copy is restricted to in-frame clones and leaves out a portion. In the table there are approximately 1.4 million clones, under 99% of which are singletons. The sequenced sample consisted of naive CD4+ T cells sorted from blood. Subset specified: CD45RA+ positively selected. Source of these receptors: a man aged 25-45 years in good health.

As for this clone: Other DNA variants within this sample encode the same CDR3. This sequence joins TRBV7-2 and TRBJ2-7; 10 bases align to TRBD2. CDR1 SGHTA and CDR2 FQGNSA come from the germline V gene. The CDR3 length is 14 residues. V was clipped by 4 bases and J by 1 base; unmatched bases: 1. In DNA, the CDR3 is TGTGCCAGCAGCTGGACTAGCGGATCCTACGAGCAGTACTTC. Amino acids: CASSWTSGSYEQYF.

This chain links TRBV27 with TRBJ2-7; 8 bases line up with TRBD1. The CDR3 is 16 amino acids. Germline V CDR1 and CDR2: MNHEY, SMNVEV (reference sequence). Trimming cost V 1 base and J 1 base; bases outside gene matches: 6. The DNA for the CDR3 is TGTGCCAGCAGTTTATTTGTAGGACAGGGTTCCTACGAGCAGTACTTC. Its protein is CASSLFVGQGSYEQYF.

V gene TRBV5-8 combines with J gene TRBJ1-5; D not certain. Looked up from germline, CDR1 is SGHTS and CDR2 is YDEGEE. This CDR3 is built from 12 residues. Between the trimmed V and J ends, which lost 1 base and 15 bases, there was a span of 14 bases. The CDR3 DNA is TGTGCCAGCAGCTTGACCGGGATGTGGGGGCATTTT. Protein sequence: CASSLTGMWGHF.

The J gene is TRBJ2-3, the V gene TRBV19; TRBD2 aligns across 9 bases. Germline loops: CDR1 LNHDA, CDR2 SQIVND (reference sequence). The CDR3 is 14 residues long. V was pared by 5 bases and J by 5 bases, with 5 bases of the junction left unmatched. CDR3 sequence reads: CASSVAGEGDTQYF. The CDR3 nucleotides read TGTGCCAGTAGTGTAGCGGGAGAAGGAGATACGCAGTATTTT. The full variable domain, completed using reference TRBV19 and TRBJ2-3, is DGGITQSPKYLFRKEGQNVTLSCEQNLNHDAMYWYRQDPGQGLRLIYYSQIVNDFQKGDIAEGYSVSREKKESFPLTVTSAQKNPTAFYLCASSVAGEGDTQYFGPGTRLTVL.

This clone appeared once. The chain couples TRBV18 to TRBJ2-2; TRBD2 matches at 8 bases. Germline CDR1 KGHSH, CDR2 LQKENI. With V trimmed by 6 bases and J by 6 bases, 9 bases remained unmatched. The CDR3 covers 15 residues. CDR3 DNA sequence: TGTGCCAGCTCTTTAGCGGGATTCCCCCCCGGGGAGCTGTTTTTT. It encodes CASSLAGFPPGELFF.

This chain uses TRBV25-1 with TRBJ2-3; 8 bases are a match to TRBD2. The germline gives CDR1 MGHDK, CDR2 SYGVNS. The CDR3 covers 16 residues. Trimming took 4 bases from V and 6 from J; bases not matched to a gene: 12. CDR3 sequence: CASSAFRGGVSDTQYF. The CDR3 region has the DNA TGTGCCAGCAGTGCCTTCCGGGGGGGAGTTAGCGATACGCAGTATTTT.

J is TRBJ2-7 and V is TRBV6-1; 11 nucleotides line up with TRBD1. CDR3 length equals 14 residues. With 9 bases clipped from V and 4 bases from J, the junction kept 8 bases outside the gene matches. Germline loops: CDR1 MNHNS, CDR2 SASEGT. CDR3 nucleotide sequence: TGTGCCAGTGATGGGACAGGGGGAGTTTACGAGCAGTACTTC. Amino acid sequence: CASDGTGGVYEQYF.

The V call is TRBV29-1, the J call TRBJ2-3; D ambiguous. The CDR3 has 12 residues. Germline-derived CDR1 and CDR2 are SQVTM and ANQGSEA. The V end lost 4 bases, the J end lost 7 bases, and 12 bases lay between the germline ends. CDR3 region: CSVVHSTNTQYF. CDR3 sequence (DNA): TGCAGCGTTGTACACTCCACCAATACGCAGTATTTT.

This chain joins TRBV19 and TRBJ1-3, with 9 nucleotides matching TRBD1. Unmatched junction bases numbered 7, after V lost 10 bases and J lost 0 bases. The CDR3 consists of 15 residues. CDR1 is LNHDA and CDR2 is SQIVND in the germline V gene (reference sequence). This CDR3 reads CATIRDRASGNTIYF. The CDR3, as DNA: TGTGCCACTATCCGGGACAGGGCCTCTGGAAACACCATATATTTT.

The chain recombines TRBV4-1 with TRBJ1-2; D gene uncertain. The V end lost 5 bases, the J end lost 5 bases, and 18 bases lay between the germline ends. CDR1 is MGHRA, CDR2 YSYEKL, per germline. The CDR3 length is 15 residues. In DNA form, the CDR3 reads TGCGCCAGCAGCTTTAGTGGACTGGGATCTTATGGCTACACCTTC. This codes for CASSFSGLGSYGYTF.

V and J are TRBV5-1 and TRBJ2-7, with 10 bases that match TRBD1. V dropped 0 bases and J dropped 3; count of bases not matched to a gene: 3. The germline gives CDR1 SGHRS, CDR2 YFSETQ. This CDR3 comprises 15 residues. In DNA form, the CDR3 reads TGCGCCAGCAGCTTGGTGACAGGGGGCGACTACGAGCAGTACTTC. Its translation: CASSLVTGGDYEQYF.

The rearrangement links TRBV19 to TRBJ2-3, with D perhaps given as TRBD1 or TRBD2 (6 bases each). The CDR3 spans 14 residues. CDR1 and CDR2 from the germline V gene are LNHDA and SQIVND (reference sequence). V lost 6 bases to trimming and J lost 2 bases, with 12 bases between them. For the CDR3, the DNA is TGTGCCAGTAGCAAGGGGGAGGCCACAGATACGCAGTATTTT. It yields the protein CASSKGEATDTQYF. The variable domain in full, with the rest retrieved from reference TRBV19 and TRBJ2-3, is DGGITQSPKYLFRKEGQNVTLSCEQNLNHDAMYWYRQDPGQGLRLIYYSQIVNDFQKGDIAEGYSVSREKKESFPLTVTSAQKNPTAFYLCASSKGEATDTQYFGPGTRLTVL.

The chain employs TRBV18 and TRBJ2-7, with D perhaps matching TRBD1 or TRBD2 (6 bases each). CDR3 length: 14 residues. Germline CDR1 KGHSH, CDR2 LQKENI. V was shortened by 3 bases and J by 2 bases, with 11 bases between the two germline ends. The CDR3: CASSPTGAAYEQYF. The CDR3 nucleotides are TGTGCCAGCTCACCGACGGGGGCCGCCTACGAGCAGTACTTC.

J is TRBJ1-2 and V is TRBV18, with TRBD1 matching 8 bases. This CDR3 region has 18 residues. Germline loops: CDR1 KGHSH, CDR2 LQKENI. Trimming at V came to 2 bases and at J to 7 bases, leaving 18 bases not matched to a gene. The CDR3 sequence is CASSPSGDRGVSHGGYTF. In nucleotides, the CDR3 is TGTGCCAGCTCACCAAGTGGAGACAGGGGAGTTTCACACGGTGGCTACACCTTC.

The chain combines TRBV19 with TRBJ1-5; perhaps TRBD1 as D (6 bases). Germline V gives CDR1 LNHDA, CDR2 SQIVND (reference sequence). Trimming removed 5 bases from V and 2 bases from J, with 16 bases in between. This CDR3 is 16 amino acids long. CDR3 in DNA: TGTGCCAGTAGTGCCAAGACAGGTTTTGGCAATCAGCCCCAGCATTTT. Protein product: CASSAKTGFGNQPQHF.

Comments on this clone: The identical CDR3 is also encoded by other nucleotide sequences in the sample. The rearrangement links TRBV4-1 to TRBJ2-2; 7 nucleotides agree with TRBD1. Per the germline V gene, CDR1 is MGHRA and CDR2 is YSYEKL. Trimming at V came to 3 bases and at J to 4 bases, leaving 5 bases not matched to a gene. The CDR3 consists of 15 residues. The DNA for the CDR3 is TGCGCCAGCAGCCAGAGGGACAGAAGCACCGGGGAGCTGTTTTTT. Protein product: CASSQRDRSTGELFF.

Concerning this clone itself: This same CDR3 is encoded by further DNA sequences in the sample. This sequence joins TRBV18 and TRBJ2-5; D is ambiguous. V was clipped by 3 bases and J by 1 base, with 3 bases between them. CDR3 size: 12 residues. The germline V gene has CDR1 KGHSH and CDR2 LQKENI. In nucleotides, the CDR3 is TGTGCCAGCTCACCGGCCCAAGAGACCCAGTACTTC. As protein: CASSPAQETQYF.

The chain uses TRBV4-3 and TRBJ2-3; no clear D gene. CDR3 length equals 14 residues. The germline gives CDR1 LGHNA, CDR2 YSLEER. The ends were cut back, 0 bases at V and 2 bases at J, with 6 bases in the middle. The chain's CDR3 is CASSQEQNTDTQYF. The CDR3 DNA sequence: TGCGCCAGCAGCCAAGAACAGAACACAGATACGCAGTATTTT.

The chain is built from TRBV4-3 and TRBJ2-1, with D unclear. The CDR3 runs 15 residues. Trimming stripped 0 bases from V and 5 bases from J, with 11 bases between. Germline V gene data show CDR1 as LGHNA and CDR2 as YSLEER. Written as DNA, the CDR3 is TGCGCCAGCAGCCAAGAAGGGTTGGAGAACAATGAGCAGTTCTTC. It encodes CASSQEGLENNEQFF.

Regarding this clone: This same CDR3 is encoded by further DNA sequences in the sample. The genes are TRBV9 and TRBJ2-5; 7 bases match TRBD2. The CDR3 is made up of 14 amino acids. CDR1 and CDR2 (germline): SGDLS, YYNGEE. With 2 bases clipped from V and 1 base from J, the junction kept 2 bases outside the gene matches. CDR3 loop: CASSVGGSQETQYF. As DNA, the CDR3 is TGTGCCAGCAGCGTCGGGGGGAGCCAAGAGACCCAGTACTTC.

CDR3 coding DNA: TGTGCCAGCAGTTTTTTGAGCGTAGGGCGGGGCCAAGAGACCCAGTACTTC. Its translation is CASSFLSVGRGQETQYF. The gene calls are TRBV27 and TRBJ2-5; D is perhaps TRBD2 (6 bases). Germline values: CDR1 MNHEY, CDR2 SMNVEV (reference sequence). The CDR3 has 17 amino acids. With 3 bases removed from V and 1 base from J, the gap between germline ends came to 18 bases.

The J gene is TRBJ2-3, the V gene TRBV5-1, with no clear D. V lost 1 base, J lost 2 bases, and 8 bases lay in between. The germline V gene has CDR1 SGHRS and CDR2 YFSETQ. CDR3 length: 14 residues. CDR3: CASSLNRHTDTQYF. CDR3 nucleotide sequence: TGCGCCAGCAGCTTGAACAGACACACAGATACGCAGTATTTT. The whole variable domain, filled in from reference TRBV5-1 and TRBJ2-3, reads KAGVTQTPRYLIKTRGQQVTLSCSPISGHRSVSWYQQTPGQGLQFLFEYFSETQRNKGNFPGRFSGRQFSNSRSEMNVSTLELGDSALYLCASSLNRHTDTQYFGPGTRLTVL.

The rearrangement uses TRBV10-1 and TRBJ2-1, with 10 bases fitting TRBD2. Unmatched junction bases numbered 19, after V lost 5 bases and J lost 9 bases. Germline V gene sequence: CDR1 WNHNN, CDR2 SYGVQD (reference sequence). This CDR3 region has 18 residues. As DNA, the CDR3 is TGCGCCAGCAGTTCGATGCTAGCGGGAGAGTTTCGGATGGGTGAGCAGTTCTTC. It codes for CASSSMLAGEFRMGEQFF.

The genes are TRBV5-1 and TRBJ1-1; 10 bases agree with TRBD1. V was clipped by 3 bases and J by 4 bases; unmatched bases: 9. The CDR3 totals 16 residues. Germline V CDR1 and CDR2: SGHRS, YFSETQ. The CDR3 DNA reads as TGCGCCAGCAGCTGGGGGGACAGGGGTCACGGCACTGAAGCTTTCTTT. This encodes CASSWGDRGHGTEAFF.

A word on this clone: The same CDR3 also results from other DNA sequences found in this sample. This chain connects TRBV28 to TRBJ1-4, with 7 bases lining up with TRBD1. The CDR3 contains 14 residues. Germline CDR1 and CDR2: MDHEN and SYDVKM. With 6 bases clipped from V and 5 bases from J, the junction kept 6 bases outside the gene matches. DNA for the CDR3: TGTGCCAGCAGCCGTGGGACAGCAAATGAAAAACTGTTTTTT. The encoded protein is CASSRGTANEKLFF.

This chain connects TRBV2 to TRBJ2-3, with TRBD2 as a possible D gene (6 bases). The CDR3 sequence is 17 residues long. Germline CDR1 reads SNHLY; CDR2 reads FYNNEI. With 1 base removed from V and 6 bases from J, the gap between germline ends came to 20 bases. CDR3 nucleotides: TGTGCCAGCAGTGAAGTAAATCGGGCTTTCCGGGGGGATACGCAGTATTTT. This codes for CASSEVNRAFRGDTQYF.

This sequence joins TRBV18 and TRBJ2-3; 12 bases fit TRBD2. With 5 bases clipped from V and 2 bases from J, the junction kept 8 bases outside the gene matches. The CDR3 has 17 residues. In germline, CDR1 is KGHSH, CDR2 LQKENI. This CDR3 is CASSSRLAGEYTDTQYF. The CDR3 nucleotides are TGTGCCAGCTCATCGCGACTAGCGGGAGAATACACAGATACGCAGTATTTT. Looking up the rest from reference TRBV18 and TRBJ2-3 gives the full variable domain: NAGVMQNPRHLVRRRGQEARLRCSPMKGHSHVYWYRQLPEEGLKFMVYLQKENIIDESGMPKERFSAEFPKEGPSILRIQQVVRGDSAAYFCASSSRLAGEYTDTQYFGPGTRLTVL.

V usage is TRBV5-1 and J usage is TRBJ2-6; 7 bases are a match to TRBD1. The germline V gene has CDR1 SGHRS and CDR2 YFSETQ. CDR3 length: 18 amino acids. With 3 bases clipped from V and 4 bases from J, the junction kept 13 bases outside the gene matches. DNA of the CDR3: TGCGCCAGCAGCTCCTCTCGACAGGGTGTATCCGGGGCCAACGTCCTGACTTTC. The encoded protein is CASSSSRQGVSGANVLTF. The variable domain in full, completed from reference TRBV5-1 and TRBJ2-6, reads KAGVTQTPRYLIKTRGQQVTLSCSPISGHRSVSWYQQTPGQGLQFLFEYFSETQRNKGNFPGRFSGRQFSNSRSEMNVSTLELGDSALYLCASSSSRQGVSGANVLTFGAGSRLTVL.